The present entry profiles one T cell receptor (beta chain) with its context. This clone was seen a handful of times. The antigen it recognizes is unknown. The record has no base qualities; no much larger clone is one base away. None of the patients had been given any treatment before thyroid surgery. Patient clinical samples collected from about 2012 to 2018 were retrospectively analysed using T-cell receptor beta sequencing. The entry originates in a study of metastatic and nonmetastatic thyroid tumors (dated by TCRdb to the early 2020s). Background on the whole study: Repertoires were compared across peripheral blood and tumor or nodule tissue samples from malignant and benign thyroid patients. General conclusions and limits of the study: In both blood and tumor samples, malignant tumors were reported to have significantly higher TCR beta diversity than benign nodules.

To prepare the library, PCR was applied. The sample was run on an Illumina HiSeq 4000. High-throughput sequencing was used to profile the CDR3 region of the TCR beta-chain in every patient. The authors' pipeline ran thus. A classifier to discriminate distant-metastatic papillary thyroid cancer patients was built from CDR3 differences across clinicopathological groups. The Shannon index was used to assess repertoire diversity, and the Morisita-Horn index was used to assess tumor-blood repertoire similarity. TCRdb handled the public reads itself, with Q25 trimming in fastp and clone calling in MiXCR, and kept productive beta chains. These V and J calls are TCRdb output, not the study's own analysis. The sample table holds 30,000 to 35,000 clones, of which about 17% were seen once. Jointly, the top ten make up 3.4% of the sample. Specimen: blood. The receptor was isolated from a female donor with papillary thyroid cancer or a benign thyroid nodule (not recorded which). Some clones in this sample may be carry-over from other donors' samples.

This receptor has the CDR3 CASSSPPGQILYEQYF. The DNA sequence is as follows: TGTGCCAGCAGTTCACCACCGGGACAGATTTTATACGAGCAGTACTTC. The sequence joins TRBV28 to TRBJ2-7, with TRBD1 identical over 7 junction bases. Trimmed from V: 4 bases; trimmed from J: 4 bases; junction bases lacking a gene match: 13. CDR3 length: 16 amino acids, cysteine to phenylalanine. Only CDR3 DNA is held: 48 bases, read in frame from base 1. Taken from the germline V gene, the CDR1 and CDR2 loops are MDHEN and SYDVKM.